Sequencing of this TCR beta chain was carried out in a study of T-cell memory formation after mild COVID-19. Study summary: TCR clusters mostly belonged to single donors. Points from the study as a whole: Confirmation was lacking for SARS-CoV-2 specificity of second-wave clones that peaked on day 37. Clones that contracted clustered mainly in CM and EM if CD4+ and in EMRA if CD8+. Some responding clones appeared in pre-infection memory, suggesting cross-reactive memory joined.

The V gene's germline CDR1 is ENHRY and CDR2 SYGVKD. Trimming shortened V by 10 bases and J by 4 bases, and 16 bases separated the two germline ends. The CDR3 contains 13 residues. Note on this clonotype: Its antigen is unknown.

TCRdb re-analysed the 5' RACE reads in MiXCR, keeping a single row per CDR3 protein. The sample has around 450,000 distinct CDR3 sequences, roughly a quarter seen once. This sequence joins TRBV10-3 and TRBJ1-1, with D maybe TRBD1 (5 bases). This sequence originates from an adult woman who had mild COVID-19 (a few samples of this study predate the infection). Cell type and time point are not known. The sequenced sample consisted of PBMCs or a T cell subset sorted from them (not recorded which). CDR3 protein: CATQGREGTEAFF. The CDR3 DNA reads as TGTGCCACCCAAGGCAGGGAGGGCACTGAAGCTTTCTTT.